The 32 T cell receptor beta chains below all came from one sample that was sequenced in a study of blood T cell repertoires in COVID-19. Clones were read by immunoSEQ multiplex PCR, and TCRdb kept only the in-frame ones, dropping some. The sample shows about 200,000 clones, approximately 91% of them seen only once. The sample comprised peripheral blood. Source of these receptors: a man younger than 30 with active or convalescent COVID-19.

The J gene is TRBJ2-7, the V gene TRBV7-9, with 7 bases lining up with TRBD2. This CDR3 has 14 residues. J was trimmed by 6 bases and V by 4 bases; bases with no gene match: 9. The germline gives CDR1 SEHNR, CDR2 FQNEAQ (reference sequence). In DNA form, the CDR3 reads TGTGCCAGCAGCTACTCCCGACTAGCCGGCGAGCAGTACTTC. It encodes CASSYSRLAGEQYF.

The chain has TRBV5-4 and TRBJ2-7; D may be TRBD2 (5 bases). Trimming shortened V by 0 bases and J by 6 bases, and 22 bases separated the two germline ends. The CDR3 loop spans 17 amino acids. The V gene's germline CDR1 is SGHNT and CDR2 YYREEE (reference sequence). CDR3 protein: CASSLGAKRTGSLEQYF. The CDR3 coding sequence is TGTGCCAGCAGCTTGGGGGCCAAAAGGACGGGGAGCCTCGAGCAGTACTTC.

This clone was seen just once. This chain links TRBV19 with TRBJ1-2; D not certain. The CDR3 is 15 residues long. The germline V gene encodes CDR1 LNHDA and CDR2 SQIVND (reference sequence). V lost 1 base and J lost 4, with 13 bases in between. CDR3 residues: CASSIVYRLLYGYTF. CDR3 sequence (DNA): TGTGCCAGTAGTATAGTGTATAGACTCCTCTATGGCTACACCTTC.

V and J are TRBV6-2 or TRBV6-3 and TRBJ2-2; 8 nucleotides agree with TRBD2. The CDR3 is 18 amino acids. V lost 0 bases to trimming and J lost 4 bases; unmatched junction nucleotides: 10. Germline CDR1 MNHEY, CDR2 SVGEGT. The CDR3 spells CASSYSTGSGSRTGELFF. CDR3 sequence (DNA): TGTGCCAGCAGTTACTCCACCGGGAGCGGGAGTCGCACCGGGGAGCTGTTTTTT.

This chain uses TRBV7-6 with TRBJ2-1; unclear D gene. The CDR3 sequence is 13 residues long. Trimming pared 5 bases from V and 1 base from J, leaving 6 bases between. Germline lookup yields CDR1 SGHVS and CDR2 FNYEAQ. The CDR3 spells CASSRRSYNEQFF. The CDR3 DNA is TGTGCCAGCAGCAGGAGATCCTACAATGAGCAGTTCTTC.

The sample holds a few counts of this clone. The chain couples TRBV24-1 to TRBJ2-3; the D gene is possibly TRBD2 (6 bases). Germline CDR1 reads KGHDR; CDR2 reads SFDVKD. Trimming took 5 bases from V and 8 from J, leaving 10 bases between them. The CDR3 totals 12 residues. The CDR3 nucleotides read TGTGCCACCAGTGCATGGGGAGGTACGCAGTATTTT. Protein: CATSAWGGTQYF.

The count of this clone is one. J is TRBJ2-1 and V is TRBV3-1 (or the pseudogene TRBV3-2); 9 bases align to TRBD2. The CDR3 length is 15 residues. After removal of 0 bases from V and 8 bases from J, the junction contained 5 bases not matched to a gene. The germline V gene has CDR1 LGHDT and CDR2 YNNKEL (reference sequence). CDR3 nucleotide sequence: TGTGCCAGCAGCCAAGATAGCGGGGGATGGGATGAGCAGTTCTTC. It specifies CASSQDSGGWDEQFF.

This rearrangement joins TRBV10-3 to TRBJ2-1; D uncertain. The CDR3 totals 13 residues. Germline CDR1 reads ENHRY; CDR2 reads SYGVKD. V was cut by 2 bases and J by 10 bases, with 12 bases left in between. The CDR3 is CAISETDLVEQFF. CDR3 in DNA: TGTGCCATCAGTGAGACCGATTTAGTGGAGCAGTTCTTC.

V usage is TRBV2 and J usage is TRBJ2-5, with TRBD2 identical over 13 bases. Germline V gives CDR1 SNHLY, CDR2 FYNNEI. Unmatched junction bases numbered 12, after V lost 8 bases and J lost 3 bases. The CDR3 loop spans 17 amino acids. The CDR3 DNA sequence: TGTGCCAGCCAGAGGCTGGGGACTAGCGGGGACGAAGAGACCCAGTACTTC. Its protein is CASQRLGTSGDEETQYF.

The V call is TRBV21-1, the J call TRBJ1-3; TRBD1, the D gene given by the table, was not confirmed from the DNA. TRBV21-1 is shown as a pseudogene. The CDR3 is made up of 14 amino acids. This CDR3 reads CASTKQGEGNTIYF. As DNA, the CDR3 is TGTGCCAGCACCAAACAGGGGGAGGGAAACACCATATATTTT.

The V gene is TRBV30, the J gene TRBJ2-3; 10 bases map to TRBD2. The V gene's germline CDR1 is GTSNPN and CDR2 SVGIG (reference sequence). This CDR3 comprises 16 residues. J was trimmed by 5 bases and V by 3 bases; bases with no gene match: 11. The CDR3 region is CAWRGSGRARVDTQYF. DNA of the CDR3: TGTGCCTGGAGGGGAAGCGGGAGGGCGCGGGTAGATACGCAGTATTTT.

The V gene is TRBV3-1 (or the pseudogene TRBV3-2), the J gene TRBJ2-7; D might be TRBD2 (6 bases). The CDR3 runs to 15 residues. V lost 5 bases and J lost 5, with 19 bases in between. Germline V CDR1 and CDR2: LGHDT, YNNKEL (reference sequence). As DNA, the CDR3 is TGTGCCAGCAGCGAGGCGTGGCGGGACGAGGACGAGCAGTACTTC. Amino acid sequence: CASSEAWRDEDEQYF.

The chain joins TRBV29-1 to TRBJ1-2; no clear D gene. V shed 0 bases and J shed 2 bases, with 13 bases lying between them. Germline V gene data show CDR1 as SQVTM and CDR2 as ANQGSEA. The CDR3 has 15 residues. The CDR3 region has the DNA TGCAGCGTTGAAGATCCCTATACCCTGAACTATGGCTACACCTTC. Translation gives CSVEDPYTLNYGYTF.

The V gene is TRBV6-2 or TRBV6-3, the J gene TRBJ2-5; 7 bases line up with TRBD2. From germline, CDR1 is MNHEY and CDR2 SVGEGT. The CDR3 sequence is 13 residues long. V lost 5 bases to trimming and J lost 14 bases; unmatched junction nucleotides: 14. The CDR3 DNA follows: TGTGCCAGCAGTCGCAATGGGAGGGCTAGTCTCTACTTC. Amino acid sequence: CASSRNGRASLYF.

The genes are TRBV4-1 and TRBJ2-1; possible D gene TRBD1, 6 bases. The CDR3 is made up of 15 amino acids. Trimming removed 0 bases at V and 7 bases at J, with 13 bases between. Germline V gene data show CDR1 as MGHRA and CDR2 as YSYEKL. The CDR3 loop is CASSQETQGYNEQFF. CDR3 in DNA: TGCGCCAGCAGCCAAGAAACACAGGGATATAATGAGCAGTTCTTC.

Turning to this clone: Relative to the germline gene, one junction end is altered; a read error may explain this. The chain joins TRBV6-5 to TRBJ2-7, with a possible D match to TRBD1 (7 bases). The CDR3 totals 15 residues. In germline, CDR1 is MNHEY, CDR2 SVGAGI. CDR3 nucleotide sequence: TGTGCCAGCAGTTACTCGATTCAGGGGGGTTACCCTATCCACTTC. Translation gives CASSYSIQGGYPIHF.

This sequence joins TRBV5-5 and TRBJ1-5, with no clear D. Trimming shortened V by 1 base and J by 4 bases, and 6 bases separated the two germline ends. This CDR3 contains 13 residues. Germline V lookup: CDR1 SGHKS, CDR2 YYEKEE (reference sequence). CDR3 protein: CASSLSQNQPQHF. CDR3 DNA sequence: TGTGCCAGCAGCTTGAGTCAGAATCAGCCCCAGCATTTT.

This rearrangement joins TRBV6-5 to TRBJ2-7, with 8 bases aligning to TRBD1. The length of the CDR3 is 13 residues. The V gene's germline CDR1 is MNHEY and CDR2 SVGAGI. Trimming took 7 bases from V and 3 from J; bases not matched to a gene: 5. This chain's CDR3 is CASTLDRDYEQYF. The CDR3 DNA reads as TGTGCCAGCACCCTGGACAGGGACTACGAGCAGTACTTC.

This clone appeared a single time. V gene TRBV27 combines with J gene TRBJ2-1, with TRBD2 matching over 7 bases. This CDR3 contains 14 residues. The J segment lost 4 bases and the V segment lost 8 bases, leaving 8 bases of the junction unmatched. CDR1 is MNHEY, CDR2 SMNVEV, per germline (reference sequence). The CDR3 region has the DNA TGTGCCAGCTCCTGGGCTAGCGGATACAATGAGCAGTTCTTC. Its protein is CASSWASGYNEQFF.

The chain employs TRBV11-3 and TRBJ2-3; 8 bases are a match to TRBD1. Germline CDR1 and CDR2: SGHNT and YENEEA. V trimming: 1 base; J trimming: 3 bases; junction bases outside the gene matches: 3. This CDR3 region has 15 residues. Here the CDR3 reads CASSLGGQGTDTQYF. For the CDR3, the DNA is TGTGCCAGCAGCTTAGGAGGACAGGGAACAGATACGCAGTATTTT.

This rearrangement joins TRBV29-1 to TRBJ2-2; 11 bases agree with TRBD2. Germline CDR1 and CDR2: SQVTM and ANQGSEA. V lost 6 bases, J lost 4 bases, and 7 bases stayed unmatched. This CDR3 comprises 15 residues. The CDR3 loop reads CSVILTSGITGELFF. The CDR3 nucleotides are TGCAGCGTCATCTTGACTAGCGGGATCACCGGGGAGCTGTTTTTT.

V gene TRBV7-9 combines with J gene TRBJ2-1; TRBD2 matches at 8 bases. The V and J ends lost 8 bases and 6 bases, in that order; junction bases with no gene match: 9. The CDR3 runs 14 residues. Germline V gene sequence: CDR1 SEHNR, CDR2 FQNEAQ (reference sequence). CDR3 in DNA: TGTGCCAGCCAGAGCGGGAGTGAGGGCAATGAGCAGTTCTTC. Encoded protein: CASQSGSEGNEQFF.

This rearrangement joins TRBV24-1 to TRBJ2-5; 7 bases are a match to TRBD1. V dropped 3 bases and J dropped 4; count of bases not matched to a gene: 4. The germline CDR1 and CDR2 sequences are KGHDR and SFDVKD. CDR3 length equals 14 residues. CDR3 in DNA: TGTGCCACCAGTGATGCGGCAGGGGGAGAGACCCAGTACTTC. Translating gives CATSDAAGGETQYF.

The chain uses TRBV12-3 or TRBV12-4 and TRBJ1-2, with D hard to call. The CDR3 loop spans 13 amino acids. With 2 bases removed from V and 6 bases from J, the gap between germline ends came to 10 bases. The CDR3 loop is CASSLTELHGYTF. The DNA for the CDR3 is TGTGCCAGCAGTTTAACCGAGCTGCATGGCTACACCTTC.

The chain recombines TRBV11-2 with TRBJ2-7, with 7 positions matching TRBD1. Germline loops: CDR1 SGHAT, CDR2 FQNNGV. The CDR3 runs to 12 residues. Trimming took 3 bases from V and 11 from J; bases not matched to a gene: 7. The CDR3 nucleotides are TGTGCCAGCAGCTTTAGTAGGGGGCAGGAGTACTTC. It yields the protein CASSFSRGQEYF.

J is TRBJ1-3 and V is TRBV19; no clear D gene. This CDR3 is built from 14 residues. Trimming left V 5 bases short and J 0 bases short, with 8 bases between. CDR1 is LNHDA and CDR2 is SQIVND in the germline V gene (reference sequence). The CDR3 sequence: CASSSGFSGNTIYF. CDR3 coding DNA: TGTGCCAGTAGTTCAGGATTCTCTGGAAACACCATATATTTT.

In this sample, this clone turned up once. This chain joins TRBV27 and TRBJ2-1, with a possible D match to TRBD1 (6 bases). Deletions cut 5 bases from V and 4 bases from J, with 18 bases between. CDR3 length: 16 residues. CDR1 and CDR2 (germline): MNHEY, SMNVEV (reference sequence). CDR3: CASSPRTASLYNEQFF. The CDR3 region has the DNA TGTGCCAGCAGTCCCCGGACAGCGAGCTTATACAATGAGCAGTTCTTC.

The chain combines TRBV3-1 (or the pseudogene TRBV3-2) with TRBJ1-1; D not certain. This CDR3 is 13 amino acids long. From germline, CDR1 is LGHDT and CDR2 YNNKEL (reference sequence). Between the trimmed V and J ends, which lost 1 base and 4 bases, there was a span of 7 bases. The CDR3, as DNA: TGTGCCAGCAGCCAAGGGACTAGCACTGAAGCTTTCTTT. This translates into CASSQGTSTEAFF.

The CDR3 region is CASSPGLAGADEQFF. CDR3 DNA: TGTGCCAGCTCACCAGGTCTAGCGGGAGCAGATGAGCAGTTCTTC. The chain uses TRBV18 and TRBJ2-1; TRBD2 agrees at 10 bases. This CDR3 contains 15 residues. V lost 2 bases to trimming and J lost 8 bases; unmatched junction nucleotides: 6. Germline V gene lookup returns CDR1 KGHSH and CDR2 LQKENI.

In this sample, this clone turned up a few times. This rearrangement joins TRBV12-5 to TRBJ1-6, with 10 bases matching TRBD1. The CDR3 runs to 14 residues. The V and J ends lost 9 bases and 10 bases, in that order; junction bases with no gene match: 9. The V gene's germline CDR1 is LGHNT and CDR2 FRNRAP. The CDR3 here is CASTHGTGDSPLHF. In nucleotides, the CDR3 is TGTGCTAGCACTCACGGGACAGGGGACTCACCCCTCCACTTT.

This chain connects TRBV5-1 to TRBJ1-6; weak D call: TRBD1 (6 bases). The CDR3 is 15 amino acids. Trimming removed 1 base from V and 5 bases from J, with 10 bases in between. Germline V gene lookup returns CDR1 SGHRS and CDR2 YFSETQ. Here the CDR3 DNA reads TGCGCCAGCAGCTTGACAGGACAGAATAATTCACCCCTCCACTTT. Amino acids: CASSLTGQNNSPLHF.

The CDR3 sequence is CASSPPARRAYGYTF. The CDR3 coding sequence is TGTGCCAGTAGTCCGCCGGCCCGGAGAGCCTATGGCTACACCTTC. The chain combines TRBV19 with TRBJ1-2; D gene uncertain. V dropped 5 bases and J dropped 4 bases, with 17 bases sitting between them. The CDR3 runs 15 residues. Germline CDR1 and CDR2: LNHDA and SQIVND (reference sequence).